These T cell receptor beta chains were read from a single sample in a study of spatial heterogeneity in lung cancer. One entry per CDR3 protein, called by TCRdb with MiXCR from the 5' RACE reads. The table lists more than 80,000 distinct CDR3 sequences, 10% to 15% of them singletons. This material consisted of PBMCs, taken at surgery. The receptor set was obtained from a male donor with early-stage non-small cell lung cancer. Each CDR3 is given with its conserved first and last residue. A D gene is named only where the DNA matches it firmly. The listing skips clone size in some rows; elsewhere it reads once, few, many or a size class.

CDR3 protein: CASSLRLAGSTGINEQFF
CDR3 DNA: TGTGCCAGCAGCTTGCGGCTAGCGGGATCAACGGGTATCAATGAGCAGTTCTTC
J gene: TRBJ2-1
D gene: TRBD2
V gene: TRBV11-1
clone size: few

CDR3 protein: CSAIESAQFF
CDR3 DNA: TGCAGTGCTATCGAGTCGGCTCAGTTCTTC
J gene: TRBJ2-1
D gene: NA
V gene: TRBV20-1
clone size: many

CDR3 protein: CASNPDTRTYNEQFF
CDR3 DNA: TGTGCCAGCAACCCGGACACAAGGACCTACAATGAGCAGTTCTTC
J gene: TRBJ2-1
D gene: NA
V gene: TRBV5-5
clone size: few

CDR3 protein: CASSFPGQGVYEQYF
CDR3 DNA: TGTGCCAGCAGCTTCCCAGGACAGGGGGTCTACGAGCAGTACTTC
J gene: TRBJ2-7
D gene: TRBD1
V gene: TRBV7-9
clone size: NA

CDR3 protein: CASSPRLAERMNTQYF
CDR3 DNA: TGTGCCAGCAGCCCACGACTAGCAGAACGGATGAATACGCAGTATTTT
J gene: TRBJ2-3
D gene: TRBD2
V gene: TRBV9
clone size: NA

CDR3 protein: CASSLGTGHREQYF
CDR3 DNA: TGTGCCAGCTCACTCGGGACAGGGCACAGAGAGCAGTACTTC
J gene: TRBJ2-7
D gene: TRBD1
V gene: TRBV18
clone size: NA

CDR3 protein: CSARDLGLGTRPGNTIYF
CDR3 DNA: TGCAGTGCTAGAGATTTAGGCCTAGGGACCAGGCCTGGAAACACCATATATTTT
J gene: TRBJ1-3
D gene: NA
V gene: TRBV20-1
clone size: NA

CDR3 protein: CAWSITHDNSPLHF
CDR3 DNA: TGTGCCTGGAGTATTACGCACGATAATTCACCCCTCCACTTT
J gene: TRBJ1-6
D gene: NA
V gene: TRBV30
clone size: few

CDR3 protein: CASSPHRTQYF
CDR3 DNA: TGTGCCAGCAGTCCCCACAGGACCCAGTACTTC
J gene: TRBJ2-5
D gene: NA
V gene: TRBV28
clone size: many

CDR3 protein: CSVRAGGVGGELFF
CDR3 DNA: TGCAGCGTGCGGGCAGGGGGCGTGGGCGGGGAGCTGTTTTTT
J gene: TRBJ2-2
D gene: TRBD1
V gene: TRBV29-1
clone size: NA

CDR3 protein: CATSDQVGSYNEQFF
CDR3 DNA: TGTGCCACCAGTGATCAGGTGGGCTCCTACAATGAGCAGTTCTTC
J gene: TRBJ2-1
D gene: NA
V gene: TRBV24-1
clone size: NA

CDR3 protein: CATSDRTLSTDTQYF
CDR3 DNA: TGTGCCACCAGTGATAGGACCCTTAGCACAGATACGCAGTATTTT
J gene: TRBJ2-3
D gene: NA
V gene: TRBV24-1
clone size: few

CDR3 protein: CGARSTGGRYEQYF
CDR3 DNA: TGCGGTGCTAGATCCACAGGGGGCCGCTACGAGCAGTACTTC
J gene: TRBJ2-7
D gene: TRBD1
V gene: TRBV20-1
clone size: NA

CDR3 protein: CASSPQNPGANVLTF
CDR3 DNA: TGCGCCAGCAGCCCCCAGAACCCTGGGGCCAACGTCCTGACTTTC
J gene: TRBJ2-6
D gene: NA
V gene: TRBV5-1
clone size: many

CDR3 protein: CSARRRGEKLFF
CDR3 DNA: TGCAGTGCTCGCCGAAGGGGCGAAAAACTGTTTTTT
J gene: TRBJ1-4
D gene: NA
V gene: TRBV20-1
clone size: few

CDR3 protein: CASSTTPQETQYF
CDR3 DNA: TGTGCCAGCAGTACGACTCCACAAGAGACCCAGTACTTC
J gene: TRBJ2-5
D gene: NA
V gene: TRBV12-3/TRBV12-4
clone size: few

CDR3 protein: CASSKRDKSSYEQYF
CDR3 DNA: TGTGCCAGCAGCAAGCGGGACAAGAGCTCCTACGAGCAGTACTTC
J gene: TRBJ2-7
D gene: NA
V gene: TRBV21-1
clone size: few

CDR3 protein: CASSFEQILSNEQFF
CDR3 DNA: TGTGCCAGCAGCTTTGAACAGATCCTCTCCAATGAGCAGTTCTTC
J gene: TRBJ2-1
D gene: NA
V gene: TRBV7-2
clone size: few

CDR3 protein: CASSPGAGVPNQPQHF
CDR3 DNA: TGTGCCAGCAGCCCCGGGGCAGGGGTTCCAAATCAGCCCCAGCATTTT
J gene: TRBJ1-5
D gene: NA
V gene: TRBV6-2/TRBV6-3
clone size: NA

CDR3 protein: CASSQVIPGVYEQYF
CDR3 DNA: TGCGCCAGCAGCCAAGTCATTCCAGGGGTGTACGAGCAGTACTTC
J gene: TRBJ2-7
D gene: NA
V gene: TRBV4-1
clone size: few

CDR3 protein: CAIMDRSTDTQYF
CDR3 DNA: TGTGCCATCATGGACAGGAGCACAGATACGCAGTATTTT
J gene: TRBJ2-3
D gene: TRBD1
V gene: TRBV28
clone size: NA

CDR3 protein: CATTNRGQSGELFF
CDR3 DNA: TGTGCCACCACAAACAGGGGGCAGAGCGGGGAGCTGTTTTTT
J gene: TRBJ2-2
D gene: TRBD1
V gene: TRBV24-1
clone size: few

CDR3 protein: CASSPGLVPTQNF
CDR3 DNA: TGTGCCAGCAGCCCCGGACTCGTCCCGACCCAGAACTTC
J gene: TRBJ2-5
D gene: NA
V gene: TRBV3-1
clone size: NA

CDR3 protein: CASSYAGQLNNSPLHF
CDR3 DNA: TGTGCCAGCAGCTACGCGGGACAGCTAAATAATTCACCCCTCCACTTT
J gene: TRBJ1-6
D gene: TRBD1
V gene: TRBV7-2
clone size: many

CDR3 protein: CASTTGGAPQNIQYF
CDR3 DNA: TGTGCCAGCACGACAGGGGGCGCTCCCCAAAACATTCAGTACTTC
J gene: TRBJ2-4
D gene: TRBD1
V gene: TRBV28
clone size: NA

CDR3 protein: CAWSPGISGNTIYF
CDR3 DNA: TGTGCCTGGAGTCCAGGGATCTCTGGAAACACCATATATTTT
J gene: TRBJ1-3
D gene: NA
V gene: TRBV30
clone size: few

CDR3 protein: CASRLQGHTEAFF
CDR3 DNA: TGTGCCAGCAGACTACAGGGTCATACTGAAGCTTTCTTT
J gene: TRBJ1-1
D gene: NA
V gene: TRBV7-2
clone size: few

CDR3 protein: CASSFTRVLAGSTDTQYF
CDR3 DNA: TGTGCCAGCAGTTTTACACGGGTACTAGCGGGGAGCACAGATACGCAGTATTTT
J gene: TRBJ2-3
D gene: TRBD2
V gene: TRBV28
clone size: many

CDR3 protein: CASSRDRRPMTDTQYF
CDR3 DNA: TGTGCCAGCAGCCGGGACAGAAGACCAATGACAGATACGCAGTATTTT
J gene: TRBJ2-3
D gene: TRBD1
V gene: TRBV7-2
clone size: NA

CDR3 protein: CSASLPPDTQYF
CDR3 DNA: TGCAGTGCTAGTCTTCCTCCCGATACGCAGTATTTT
J gene: TRBJ2-3
D gene: NA
V gene: TRBV20-1
clone size: NA

CDR3 protein: CASSPVIGELFF
CDR3 DNA: TGTGCCAGCAGCCCTGTAATCGGGGAGCTGTTTTTT
J gene: TRBJ2-2
D gene: NA
V gene: TRBV12-3/TRBV12-4
clone size: many

CDR3 protein: CASFSRVPMWNEQFF
CDR3 DNA: TGTGCCAGCTTTTCTCGGGTCCCTATGTGGAATGAGCAGTTCTTC
J gene: TRBJ2-1
D gene: NA
V gene: TRBV6-2/TRBV6-3
clone size: NA

CDR3 protein: CASSRTDRLRNQPQHF
CDR3 DNA: TGTGCCAGCTCACGAACGGACAGGCTAAGGAATCAGCCCCAGCATTTT
J gene: TRBJ1-5
D gene: TRBD1
V gene: TRBV18
clone size: many

CDR3 protein: CAAQGIRESSEQFF
CDR3 DNA: TGTGCCGCACAGGGGATTCGGGAGTCTAGTGAGCAGTTCTTC
J gene: TRBJ2-1
D gene: NA
V gene: TRBV10-3
clone size: few

CDR3 protein: CASSLSGIANEQFF
CDR3 DNA: TGTGCCAGCAGCTTATCGGGAATTGCCAATGAGCAGTTCTTC
J gene: TRBJ2-1
D gene: NA
V gene: TRBV11-2
clone size: few

CDR3 protein: CASRPTGGLQPQHF
CDR3 DNA: TGTGCCAGCAGGCCCACAGGGGGCCTTCAGCCCCAGCATTTT
J gene: TRBJ1-5
D gene: TRBD1
V gene: TRBV6-2/TRBV6-3
clone size: few

CDR3 protein: CSAPVSSGGFEQFF
CDR3 DNA: TGCAGTGCCCCCGTCTCTAGCGGGGGGTTTGAGCAGTTCTTC
J gene: TRBJ2-1
D gene: TRBD2
V gene: TRBV20-1
clone size: few

CDR3 protein: CASRSEYSSYNEQFF
CDR3 DNA: TGTGCCAGCAGGTCAGAGTACAGCTCCTACAATGAGCAGTTCTTC
J gene: TRBJ2-1
D gene: NA
V gene: TRBV11-2
clone size: many

CDR3 protein: CAISEPLGSYNEQFF
CDR3 DNA: TGTGCCATCAGTGAGCCGCTAGGGTCCTACAATGAGCAGTTCTTC
J gene: TRBJ2-1
D gene: NA
V gene: TRBV10-3
clone size: few

CDR3 protein: CASRPSSVLETQYF
CDR3 DNA: TGTGCCAGCAGACCCTCTAGCGTGCTAGAGACCCAGTACTTC
J gene: TRBJ2-5
D gene: NA
V gene: TRBV7-6
clone size: few

CDR3 protein: CATSERGTPSKDTQYF
CDR3 DNA: TGTGCCACCAGTGAGCGCGGGACACCAAGTAAAGATACGCAGTATTTT
J gene: TRBJ2-3
D gene: NA
V gene: TRBV24-1
clone size: NA

CDR3 protein: CASSLENNYGYTF
CDR3 DNA: TGTGCCAGCAGCTTGGAGAATAACTATGGCTACACCTTC
J gene: TRBJ1-2
D gene: NA
V gene: TRBV5-4
clone size: NA

CDR3 protein: CASRGRPQRGGSLGDEQFF
CDR3 DNA: TGTGCCAGCAGGGGGCGGCCCCAGCGGGGGGGCTCCCTTGGGGATGAGCAGTTCTTC
J gene: TRBJ2-1
D gene: TRBD2
V gene: TRBV3-1
clone size: few

CDR3 protein: CASSSPGTRIQETQYF
CDR3 DNA: TGTGCCAGCAGTTCCCCCGGGACGCGGATCCAAGAGACCCAGTACTTC
J gene: TRBJ2-5
D gene: NA
V gene: TRBV6-2/TRBV6-3
clone size: NA

CDR3 protein: CASSYRAGGRTDTQYF
CDR3 DNA: TGTGCCAGCAGTTACCGAGCGGGGGGGCGGACAGATACGCAGTATTTT
J gene: TRBJ2-3
D gene: TRBD2
V gene: TRBV6-5
clone size: NA

CDR3 protein: CASSLNDPGQGNVKDIQYF
CDR3 DNA: TGTGCCAGCAGCTTAAACGATCCGGGACAGGGGAACGTCAAGGACATTCAGTACTTC
J gene: TRBJ2-4
D gene: TRBD1
V gene: TRBV7-8
clone size: many

CDR3 protein: CASSRQGYTGELFF
CDR3 DNA: TGTGCCAGCAGCCGACAGGGTTACACCGGGGAGCTGTTTTTT
J gene: TRBJ2-2
D gene: TRBD1
V gene: TRBV27
clone size: few

CDR3 protein: CASRWRDRYQETQYF
CDR3 DNA: TGTGCCAGCCGATGGCGGGACCGGTACCAAGAGACCCAGTACTTC
J gene: TRBJ2-5
D gene: NA
V gene: TRBV6-2/TRBV6-3
clone size: NA

CDR3 protein: CASTGQNSYEQYF
CDR3 DNA: TGCGCCAGCACGGGACAAAACTCCTACGAGCAGTACTTC
J gene: TRBJ2-7
D gene: NA
V gene: TRBV10-2
clone size: few

CDR3 protein: CASSPFGGTNTGELFF
CDR3 DNA: TGTGCCAGCAGCCCATTTGGGGGAACGAACACCGGGGAGCTGTTTTTT
J gene: TRBJ2-2
D gene: NA
V gene: TRBV7-3
clone size: many